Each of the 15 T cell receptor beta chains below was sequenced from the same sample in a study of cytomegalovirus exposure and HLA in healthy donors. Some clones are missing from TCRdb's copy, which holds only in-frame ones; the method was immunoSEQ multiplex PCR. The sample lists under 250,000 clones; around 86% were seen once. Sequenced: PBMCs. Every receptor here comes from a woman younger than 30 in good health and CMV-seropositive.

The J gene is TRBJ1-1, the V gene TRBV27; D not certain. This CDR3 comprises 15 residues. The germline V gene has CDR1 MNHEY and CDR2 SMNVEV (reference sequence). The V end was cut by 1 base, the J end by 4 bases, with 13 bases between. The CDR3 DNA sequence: TGTGCCAGCAGTTTATTGCGGGGTGAGGGCACTGAAGCTTTCTTT. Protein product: CASSLLRGEGTEAFF.

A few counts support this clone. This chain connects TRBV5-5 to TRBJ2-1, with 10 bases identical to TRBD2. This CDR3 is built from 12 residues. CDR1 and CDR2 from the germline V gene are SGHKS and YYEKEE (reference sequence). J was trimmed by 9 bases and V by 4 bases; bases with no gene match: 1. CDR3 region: CASSPSGSEQFF. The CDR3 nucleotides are TGTGCCAGCAGCCCTAGCGGGAGTGAGCAGTTCTTC.

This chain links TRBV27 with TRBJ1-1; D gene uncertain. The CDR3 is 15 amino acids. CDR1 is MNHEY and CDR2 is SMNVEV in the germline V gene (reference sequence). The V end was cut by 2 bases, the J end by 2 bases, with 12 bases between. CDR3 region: CASSLSLQLNTEAFF. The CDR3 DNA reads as TGTGCCAGCAGTTTAAGTCTACAGTTAAACACTGAAGCTTTCTTT.

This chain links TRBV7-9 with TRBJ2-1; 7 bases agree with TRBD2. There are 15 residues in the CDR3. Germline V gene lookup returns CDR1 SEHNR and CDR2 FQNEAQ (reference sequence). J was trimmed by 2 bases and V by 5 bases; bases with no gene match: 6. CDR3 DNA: TGTGCCAGCAGCCGCCCTAGCGGAACCTACAATGAGCAGTTCTTC. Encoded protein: CASSRPSGTYNEQFF.

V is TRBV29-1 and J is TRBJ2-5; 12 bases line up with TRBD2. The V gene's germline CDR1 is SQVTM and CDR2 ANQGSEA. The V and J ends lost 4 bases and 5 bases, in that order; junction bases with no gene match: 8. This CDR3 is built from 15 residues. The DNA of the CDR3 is TGCAGCGTTGCCCCGAGACTAGCGGGAGAGGAGACCCAGTACTTC. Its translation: CSVAPRLAGEETQYF.

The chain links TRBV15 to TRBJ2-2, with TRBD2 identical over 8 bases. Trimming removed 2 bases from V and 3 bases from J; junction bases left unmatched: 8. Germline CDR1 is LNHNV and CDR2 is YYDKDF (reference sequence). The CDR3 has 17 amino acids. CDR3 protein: CATSRKAGLEDTGELFF. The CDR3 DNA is TGTGCCACCAGCAGAAAAGCGGGACTAGAGGACACCGGGGAGCTGTTTTTT. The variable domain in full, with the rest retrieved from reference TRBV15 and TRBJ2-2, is DAMVIQNPRYQVTQFGKPVTLSCSQTLNHNVMYWYQQKSSQAPKLLFHYYDKDFNNEADTPDNFQSRRPNTSFCFLDIRSPGLGDTAMYLCATSRKAGLEDTGELFFGEGSRLTVL.

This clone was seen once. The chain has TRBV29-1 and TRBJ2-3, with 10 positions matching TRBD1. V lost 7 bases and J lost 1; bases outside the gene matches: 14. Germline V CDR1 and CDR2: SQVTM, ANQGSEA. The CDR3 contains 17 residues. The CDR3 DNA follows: TGCAGCGCGGAGGTTCAGGACAGGGGGTTTCGCACAGATACGCAGTATTTT. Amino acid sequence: CSAEVQDRGFRTDTQYF.

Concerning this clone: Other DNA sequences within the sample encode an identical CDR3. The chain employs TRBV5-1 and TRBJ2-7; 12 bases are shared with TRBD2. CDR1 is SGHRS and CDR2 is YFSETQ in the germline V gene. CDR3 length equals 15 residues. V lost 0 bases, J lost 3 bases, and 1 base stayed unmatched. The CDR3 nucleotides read TGCGCCAGCAGCTTGGAACTAGCGGGAGGCTACGAGCAGTACTTC. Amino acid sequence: CASSLELAGGYEQYF.

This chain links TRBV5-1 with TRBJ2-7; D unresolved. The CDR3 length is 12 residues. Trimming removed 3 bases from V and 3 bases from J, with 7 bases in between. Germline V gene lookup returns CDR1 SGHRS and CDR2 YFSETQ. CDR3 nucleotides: TGCGCCAGCAGCTCGAGCGTCTACGAGCAGTACTTC. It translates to CASSSSVYEQYF.

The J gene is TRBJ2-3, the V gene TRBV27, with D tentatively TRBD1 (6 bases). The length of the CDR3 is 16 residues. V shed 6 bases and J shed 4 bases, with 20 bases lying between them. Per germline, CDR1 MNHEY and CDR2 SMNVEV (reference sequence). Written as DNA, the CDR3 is TGTGCCAGCAGGGACCCCGGACAGCCGACGCCAGATACGCAGTATTTT. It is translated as CASRDPGQPTPDTQYF.

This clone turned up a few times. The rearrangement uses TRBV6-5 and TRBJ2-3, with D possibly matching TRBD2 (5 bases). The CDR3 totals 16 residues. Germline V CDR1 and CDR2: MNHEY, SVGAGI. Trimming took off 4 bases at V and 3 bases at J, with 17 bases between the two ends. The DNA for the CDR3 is TGTGCCAGCAGTTCCTACCTTTTCCGACTAACAGATACGCAGTATTTT. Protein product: CASSSYLFRLTDTQYF.

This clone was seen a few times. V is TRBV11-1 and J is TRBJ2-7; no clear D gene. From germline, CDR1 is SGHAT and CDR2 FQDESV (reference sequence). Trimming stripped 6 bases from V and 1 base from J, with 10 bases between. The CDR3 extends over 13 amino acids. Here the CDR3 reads CASRSQTSYEQYF. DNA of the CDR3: TGTGCCAGCAGGTCCCAGACATCCTACGAGCAGTACTTC.

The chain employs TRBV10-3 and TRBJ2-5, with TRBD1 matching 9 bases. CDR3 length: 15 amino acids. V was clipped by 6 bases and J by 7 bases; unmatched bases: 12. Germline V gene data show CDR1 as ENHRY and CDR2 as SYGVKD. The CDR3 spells CAIRGDREGEGTQYF. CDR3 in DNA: TGTGCCATCAGGGGGGACAGGGAGGGAGAAGGGACCCAGTACTTC.

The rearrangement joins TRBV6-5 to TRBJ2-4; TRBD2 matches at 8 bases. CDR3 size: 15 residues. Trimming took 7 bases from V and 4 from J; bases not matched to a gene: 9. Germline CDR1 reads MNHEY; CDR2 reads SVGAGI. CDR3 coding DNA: TGTGCCAGCACGGAGCGGGAGTTATATAAAAACATTCAGTACTTC. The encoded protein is CASTERELYKNIQYF.

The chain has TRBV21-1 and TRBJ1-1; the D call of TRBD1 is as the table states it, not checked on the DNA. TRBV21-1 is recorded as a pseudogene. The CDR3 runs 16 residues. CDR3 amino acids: CASSIPPGTGGTEAFF. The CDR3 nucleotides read TGTGCCAGCAGCATTCCCCCCGGGACAGGGGGGACTGAAGCTTTCTTT.